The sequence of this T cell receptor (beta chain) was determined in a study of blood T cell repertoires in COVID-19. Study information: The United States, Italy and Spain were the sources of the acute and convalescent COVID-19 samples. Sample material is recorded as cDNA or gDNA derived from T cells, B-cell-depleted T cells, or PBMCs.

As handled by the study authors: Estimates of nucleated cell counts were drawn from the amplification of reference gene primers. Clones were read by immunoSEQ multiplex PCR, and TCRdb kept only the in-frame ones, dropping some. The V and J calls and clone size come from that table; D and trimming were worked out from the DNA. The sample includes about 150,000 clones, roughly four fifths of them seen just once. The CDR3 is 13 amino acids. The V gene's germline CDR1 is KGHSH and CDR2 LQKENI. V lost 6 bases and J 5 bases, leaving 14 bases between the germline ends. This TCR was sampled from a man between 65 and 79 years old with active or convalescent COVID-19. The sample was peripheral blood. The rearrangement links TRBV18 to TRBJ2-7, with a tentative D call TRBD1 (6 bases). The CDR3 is CASSALRGNEQYF. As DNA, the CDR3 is TGTGCCAGCTCCGCCCTCAGGGGAAACGAGCAGTACTTC.